The clone carrying this T cell receptor (beta chain) is a singleton in its sample. Its antigen is unknown. This entry belongs to a study of shared clonotypes between healthy human individuals. Study-wide points: It was anticipated that sequencing depth would influence how many clonotypes donors shared. What limited the represented genetic and exposure-history diversity was the small number of donors. Non-shared clonotypes had lower generation probabilities than clonotypes shared by all four sorted-subset donors.

Cells designated naive CD8 were CD45RO-negative and were positively selected for CCR7, with terminally differentiated effector memory CD45RA+ cells excluded. Every immunoSEQ plate was one replicate of a subset's evenly spread DNA. The table came from immunoSEQ multiplex PCR; TCRdb's copy has only in-frame clones and leaves some out. Of about 1.9 million clones in the sample, roughly 95% were seen once. CDR1 SGHTA and CDR2 FQGNSA come from the germline V gene. Trimming pared 0 bases from V and 2 bases from J, leaving 9 bases between. The CDR3 has 15 residues. The receptor was derived from a young man in good health. Some clones in this sample may be carry-over from other donors' samples. The chain combines TRBV7-2 with TRBJ2-3; the D is unclear. Sequenced sample: naive CD8+ T cells from PBMCs. The chain's CDR3 is CASSLAGRLTDTQYF. The CDR3 coding sequence is TGTGCCAGCAGCTTAGCCGGCCGACTCACAGATACGCAGTATTTT.